Presented here are 29 T cell receptor beta chains from one specimen sequenced in a study of CD8+ T cells in alopecia areata. Extraction of RNA preceded its reverse transcription into cDNA, which served as the sequencing template. Method: immunoSEQ multiplex PCR; TCRdb's copy keeps in-frame clones and lacks some. The sample includes more than 200,000 clones, 43% seen only once; the top ten take roughly 2.6%. Documented treatment: oral pan-JAK inhibitor, 5-10 mg twice daily. The sample was CD4+ T cells sorted from blood, taken at approximately week 36, from a patient treated with tofacitinib. The receptor set was obtained from a human donor with alopecia areata.

The J gene is TRBJ1-1, the V gene TRBV15; 7 nucleotides agree with TRBD1. The CDR3 has 13 residues. The ends lost 5 bases at V and 1 base at J; junction bases unmatched: 1. CDR1 and CDR2 from the germline V gene are LNHNV and YYDKDF (reference sequence). CDR3 sequence reads: CATSRDRNTEAFF. As DNA, the CDR3 is TGTGCCACCAGCCGGGACAGGAACACTGAAGCTTTCTTT.

This clone was observed many times. This rearrangement joins TRBV28 to TRBJ1-1; D is perhaps TRBD1 (6 bases). Trimming removed 0 bases from V and 6 bases from J, with 14 bases in between. The germline V gene encodes CDR1 MDHEN and CDR2 SYDVKM. The CDR3 sequence is 15 residues long. The CDR3 sequence is CASSLWHPGQAEAFF. The CDR3 DNA reads as TGTGCCAGCAGTTTATGGCACCCGGGACAAGCTGAAGCTTTCTTT.

This clone has more than one count but fewer than ten. The chain uses TRBV30 and TRBJ2-1, with 10 bases aligning to TRBD2. Germline V gene lookup returns CDR1 GTSNPN and CDR2 SVGIG (reference sequence). The V gene end was trimmed by 6 bases and the J gene end by 9 bases; junction bases not matched to a gene: 14. The CDR3 is 15 residues long. Here the CDR3 reads CACTLGAGGTSEQFF. In DNA, the CDR3 is TGTGCCTGTACCCTAGGAGCGGGGGGGACTAGTGAGCAGTTCTTC.

This sequence joins TRBV5-1 and TRBJ2-3; the D gene is possibly TRBD1 (6 bases). The CDR3 consists of 15 residues. Germline lookup yields CDR1 SGHRS and CDR2 YFSETQ. The germline V and J ends were trimmed by 1 base and 1 base, with 10 bases remaining between them. The CDR3 coding sequence is TGCGCCAGCAGCTTGAGACAGGTGGGCACAGATACGCAGTATTTT. Residues: CASSLRQVGTDTQYF. The full variable domain, with the rest looked up from reference TRBV5-1 and TRBJ2-3, is KAGVTQTPRYLIKTRGQQVTLSCSPISGHRSVSWYQQTPGQGLQFLFEYFSETQRNKGNFPGRFSGRQFSNSRSEMNVSTLELGDSALYLCASSLRQVGTDTQYFGPGTRLTVL.

The chain's CDR3 is CASSSRGEYYGYTF. CDR3 bases: TGCGCCAGCAGCTCCCGGGGGGAATACTATGGCTACACCTTC. The chain is built from TRBV5-1 and TRBJ1-2; perhaps TRBD1 as D (5 bases). Germline V gene data show CDR1 as SGHRS and CDR2 as YFSETQ. The V gene lost 3 bases and the J gene lost 3 bases, with 12 bases spanning the gap. The CDR3 loop spans 14 amino acids.

Only a few counts were recorded for this clone. The gene calls are TRBV27 and TRBJ2-4, with D unresolved. V gave up 8 bases and J gave up 1 base, with 18 bases separating them. The length of the CDR3 is 16 residues. Germline values: CDR1 MNHEY, CDR2 SMNVEV (reference sequence). CDR3 coding DNA: TGTGCCAGCGCAGGTCCCTCGCCTGGGGCCAAAAACATTCAGTACTTC. This sequence encodes CASAGPSPGAKNIQYF.

V and J are TRBV6-5 and TRBJ2-5; D is uncertain. V was clipped by 0 bases and J by 4 bases, with 9 bases between them. The CDR3 runs 14 residues. Germline loops: CDR1 MNHEY, CDR2 SVGAGI. The CDR3 DNA reads as TGTGCCAGCAGTTACTCGCTGGATGGAGAGACCCAGTACTTC. Its protein is CASSYSLDGETQYF.

The chain uses TRBV30 and TRBJ2-7, with 8 positions matching TRBD2. After removal of 3 bases from V and 2 bases from J, the junction contained 3 bases not matched to a gene. Germline V gene data show CDR1 as GTSNPN and CDR2 as SVGIG (reference sequence). The CDR3 is 13 amino acids. The CDR3 sequence is CAWRSGLAYEQYF. For the CDR3, the DNA is TGTGCCTGGAGGTCGGGACTAGCCTACGAGCAGTACTTC.

This clone was seen just once. The chain couples TRBV4-1 to TRBJ2-2; the D is unclear. The CDR3 runs 13 residues. Germline V lookup: CDR1 MGHRA, CDR2 YSYEKL. V was clipped by 0 bases and J by 9 bases, with 8 bases between them. The chain's CDR3 is CASSQDQARELFF. Written as DNA, the CDR3 is TGCGCCAGCAGCCAAGATCAAGCTAGGGAGCTGTTTTTT.

CDR3 sequence (DNA): TGCGCCAGCAGCTTGGGCGGGAGTAACGACAATGAGCAGTTCTTC. It specifies CASSLGGSNDNEQFF. The chain carries TRBV5-1 and TRBJ2-1, with 7 bases lining up with TRBD2. Germline CDR1 is SGHRS and CDR2 is YFSETQ. The V segment lost 0 bases and the J segment 5 bases; nucleotides outside the gene matches: 5. This CDR3 comprises 15 residues.

This clone showed up just a few times. This chain uses TRBV7-6 with TRBJ2-7; 9 nucleotides agree with TRBD1. The CDR3 length is 15 residues. CDR1 and CDR2 from the germline V gene are SGHVS and FNYEAQ. The V segment lost 4 bases and the J segment 6 bases; nucleotides outside the gene matches: 10. CDR3 coding DNA: TGTGCCAGCAGCTCTACTCCGGGACAGGGTCGCGAGCAGTACTTC. Its protein is CASSSTPGQGREQYF.

This chain's CDR3 is CAWSAPLDRNTEAFF. The DNA of the CDR3 is TGTGCCTGGAGTGCTCCTTTGGACAGGAACACTGAAGCTTTCTTT. This sequence joins TRBV30 and TRBJ1-1; D may be TRBD1 (6 bases). Germline CDR1 is GTSNPN and CDR2 is SVGIG (reference sequence). With 1 base removed from V and 1 base from J, the gap between germline ends came to 13 bases. The CDR3 length is 15 residues.

V gene TRBV2 combines with J gene TRBJ2-2; 9 nucleotides line up with TRBD1. The CDR3 length is 13 residues. The V gene's germline CDR1 is SNHLY and CDR2 FYNNEI. V shed 7 bases and J 7 bases; nucleotides not matched to a gene: 4. The CDR3 region has the DNA TGTGCCAGCACGGACAGGGGTTACGGGGAGCTGTTTTTT. It translates to CASTDRGYGELFF. Together with reference TRBV2 and TRBJ2-2, the CDR3 gives the full variable domain: EPEVTQTPSHQVTQMGQEVILRCVPISNHLYFYWYRQILGQKVEFLVSFYNNEISEKSEIFDDQFSVERPDGSNFTLKIRSTKLEDSAMYFCASTDRGYGELFFGEGSRLTVL.

This chain connects TRBV29-1 to TRBJ2-5; no definite D call. This CDR3 region has 13 residues. V dropped 2 bases and J dropped 4 bases, with 11 bases sitting between them. In germline, CDR1 is SQVTM, CDR2 ANQGSEA. This CDR3 is CSVELEAAETQYF. CDR3 DNA: TGCAGCGTTGAACTAGAGGCGGCAGAGACCCAGTACTTC. The full variable domain, with the rest looked up from reference TRBV29-1 and TRBJ2-5, is SAVISQKPSRDICQRGTSLTIQCQVDSQVTMMFWYRQQPGQSLTLIATANQGSEATYESGFVIDKFPISRPNLTFSTLTVSNMSPEDSSIYLCSVELEAAETQYFGPGTRLLVL.

This chain joins TRBV4-1 and TRBJ2-2; 14 bases align to TRBD2. The V gene's germline CDR1 is MGHRA and CDR2 YSYEKL. V dropped 0 bases and J dropped 8; count of bases not matched to a gene: 8. The CDR3 length is 18 residues. DNA for the CDR3: TGCGCCAGCAGCCAAGACGTGGTGACTAGCGGGAGGGCAGGGGAGCTGTTTTTT. It encodes CASSQDVVTSGRAGELFF.

Concerning this clone itself: Other DNA sequences in the sample encode the same CDR3. This rearrangement joins TRBV2 to TRBJ2-2; D is uncertain. The CDR3 is 13 amino acids. Germline V gene sequence: CDR1 SNHLY, CDR2 FYNNEI. V gave up 3 bases and J gave up 1 base, with 3 bases separating them. Here the CDR3 DNA reads TGTGCCAGCAGTGAGAGGAACACCGGGGAGCTGTTTTTT. Its translation is CASSERNTGELFF.

This clone appeared a few times. This chain uses TRBV5-8 with TRBJ1-5, with TRBD1 matching over 8 bases. The CDR3 covers 13 residues. Trimming took 5 bases from V and 6 from J; bases not matched to a gene: 4. Germline V gene data show CDR1 as SGHTS and CDR2 as YDEGEE. Here the CDR3 reads CASSSRGLQPQHF. In DNA, the CDR3 is TGTGCCAGCAGTTCCAGGGGGCTTCAGCCCCAGCATTTT. Full variable domain (missing parts from reference TRBV5-8 and TRBJ1-5): EAGVTQSPTHLIKTRGQQATLRCSPISGHTSVYWYQQALGLGLQFLLWYDEGEERNRGNFPPRFSGRQFPNYSSELNVNALELEDSALYLCASSSRGLQPQHFGDGTRLSIL.

This clone was detected only a few times. The genes are TRBV2 and TRBJ2-1; D is possibly TRBD1 or TRBD2 (5 bases each). The V end was cut by 2 bases, the J end by 6 bases, with 11 bases between. CDR1 and CDR2 from the germline V gene are SNHLY and FYNNEI. This CDR3 has 14 residues. The CDR3 loop is CASSEHRGPNEQFF. The CDR3 DNA reads as TGTGCCAGCAGTGAACATCGGGGCCCCAATGAGCAGTTCTTC. Filled out from reference TRBV2 and TRBJ2-1, the complete variable domain reads EPEVTQTPSHQVTQMGQEVILRCVPISNHLYFYWYRQILGQKVEFLVSFYNNEISEKSEIFDDQFSVERPDGSNFTLKIRSTKLEDSAMYFCASSEHRGPNEQFFGPGTRLTVL.

The chain couples TRBV7-2 to TRBJ1-2; unclear D gene. From germline, CDR1 is SGHTA and CDR2 FQGNSA. V lost 5 bases to trimming and J lost 4 bases, with 8 bases between them. This CDR3 has 12 residues. The CDR3: CASSPRAYGYTF. The CDR3 coding sequence is TGTGCCAGCAGCCCGAGGGCCTATGGCTACACCTTC.

The V and J genes are TRBV5-1 and TRBJ2-2, with 8 bases fitting TRBD2. J was trimmed by 6 bases and V by 0 bases; bases with no gene match: 4. Looked up from germline, CDR1 is SGHRS and CDR2 is YFSETQ. CDR3 length equals 15 residues. CDR3 amino acids: CASSLASGRAGELFF. CDR3 bases: TGCGCCAGCAGCTTGGCCAGCGGGAGAGCCGGGGAGCTGTTTTTT.

The chain links TRBV15 to TRBJ2-5; 9 bases fit TRBD1. Trimming cost V 0 bases and J 9 bases; bases outside gene matches: 5. This CDR3 has 14 amino acids. Germline V gene data show CDR1 as LNHNV and CDR2 as YYDKDF (reference sequence). In DNA form, the CDR3 reads TGTGCCACCAGCAGAGATCGGACAGGGGAAGCCCAGTACTTC. Its translation is CATSRDRTGEAQYF.

The table lists this clone with a few counts. The chain couples TRBV11-2 to TRBJ2-2, with 7 bases that match TRBD1. Looked up from germline, CDR1 is SGHAT and CDR2 is FQNNGV. The trim removed 10 bases at V and 0 bases at J, leaving 5 bases unmatched. CDR3 size: 14 residues. CDR3 sequence reads: CATSGQTNTGELFF. The CDR3 region has the DNA TGTGCCACCTCGGGACAGACGAACACCGGGGAGCTGTTTTTT.

The V call is TRBV7-2, the J call TRBJ1-2, with a weak D call TRBD1 (5 bases). V gave up 0 bases and J gave up 4 bases, with 12 bases separating them. The CDR3 is 15 amino acids. From germline, CDR1 is SGHTA and CDR2 FQGNSA. The CDR3 reads CASSLASGQGYGYTF. CDR3 nucleotide sequence: TGTGCCAGCAGCTTAGCGTCGGGGCAAGGCTATGGCTACACCTTC.

The V and J genes are TRBV7-9 and TRBJ1-1; 10 nucleotides align to TRBD1. Germline V lookup: CDR1 SEHNR, CDR2 FQNEAQ (reference sequence). V shed 8 bases, J shed 6 bases, and the junction held 12 bases outside the gene matches. The CDR3 consists of 15 residues. The CDR3 DNA sequence: TGTGCCAGCCGACGTTCGGGACAGGGGTTTGCTGAAGCTTTCTTT. It translates to CASRRSGQGFAEAFF.

In this sample, this clone turned up many times. V usage is TRBV2 and J usage is TRBJ1-2; the match to TRBD1 covers 8 bases. This CDR3 region has 14 residues. V lost 6 bases and J lost 8; bases outside the gene matches: 11. Germline CDR1 SNHLY, CDR2 FYNNEI. Here the CDR3 DNA reads TGTGCCAGCAGCATAGGACAGGGAAATCGCGGCTACACCTTC. This encodes CASSIGQGNRGYTF.

The chain uses TRBV5-1 and TRBJ2-7, with 14 bases identical to TRBD2. The germline V gene has CDR1 SGHRS and CDR2 YFSETQ. This CDR3 is built from 18 residues. V dropped 0 bases and J dropped 1; count of bases not matched to a gene: 6. CDR3 sequence (DNA): TGCGCCAGCAGCTTGGACGGGACTAGCGGGAGTAAGTCCTACGAGCAGTACTTC. Translation: CASSLDGTSGSKSYEQYF. Full variable domain (outside the CDR3, taken from reference TRBV5-1 and TRBJ2-7): KAGVTQTPRYLIKTRGQQVTLSCSPISGHRSVSWYQQTPGQGLQFLFEYFSETQRNKGNFPGRFSGRQFSNSRSEMNVSTLELGDSALYLCASSLDGTSGSKSYEQYFGPGTRLTVT.

The chain links TRBV5-1 to TRBJ2-5; 10 nucleotides agree with TRBD2. J lost 4 bases, V lost 3 bases, and 3 bases had no gene match. The germline V gene has CDR1 SGHRS and CDR2 YFSETQ. The CDR3 runs 14 residues. The chain's CDR3 is CASSSTSGVETQYF. The CDR3 DNA follows: TGCGCCAGCAGCTCAACTAGCGGGGTAGAGACCCAGTACTTC.

This clone was picked up a small number of times. Its ends do not fully match the called genes, so a read error is possible. The chain joins TRBV29-1 to TRBJ1-2, with TRBD1 identical over 9 bases. Germline CDR1 is SQVTM and CDR2 is ANQGSEA. The CDR3 spans 17 residues. The CDR3 sequence is CSAEGPPGTGLPYGYTF. DNA for the CDR3: TGCAGCGCTGAAGGGCCTCCCGGGACAGGGCTCCCCTATGGCTACACCTTC.

As to this clone: This sample also contains other DNA sequences that code for the same CDR3. The rearrangement joins TRBV30 to TRBJ1-3; D is uncertain. The CDR3 is 12 amino acids. V lost 0 bases and J 4 bases, leaving 4 bases between the germline ends. CDR1 is GTSNPN and CDR2 is SVGIG in the germline V gene (reference sequence). The CDR3 DNA sequence: TGTGCCTGGAGTGTATCGGGAAACACCATATATTTT. This translates into CAWSVSGNTIYF.